These 2 T cell receptor beta chains were sequenced from one sample in a study of blood T cell repertoires in COVID-19. Clones were read by immunoSEQ multiplex PCR, and TCRdb kept only the in-frame ones, dropping some. The sample gives about 240,000 clones, over 75% of which show up once; about 2% is in the top ten. Sequencing input: peripheral blood. These TCRs come from a man aged 30-40 years who had recovered from COVID-19.

This sequence joins TRBV19 and TRBJ1-1, with unresolved D. V lost 7 bases, J lost 1 base, and 10 bases lay in between. The CDR3 totals 13 residues. Germline loops: CDR1 LNHDA, CDR2 SQIVND (reference sequence). The CDR3 sequence: CASNPRENTEAFF. The CDR3 bases are TGTGCCAGTAACCCCCGGGAGAACACTGAAGCTTTCTTT.

This chain uses TRBV5-6 with TRBJ1-2, with D perhaps matching TRBD1 (5 bases). This CDR3 comprises 12 residues. Trimming removed 6 bases at V and 6 bases at J, with 12 bases between. Per the germline V gene, CDR1 is SGHDT and CDR2 is YYEEEE. CDR3 sequence (DNA): TGTGCCAGCACCCTAGGGGTAAATGGCTACACCTTC. Amino acid sequence: CASTLGVNGYTF.